The next 17 T cell receptor beta chains were all read from a single sample in a study of OX40 agonist ivuxolimab in advanced cancers. The protocol was immunoSEQ multiplex PCR, while the TCRdb copy is restricted to in-frame clones and leaves out a portion. The sample includes around 16,000 clones, 86% seen only once; the top ten take 0.6% to 0.7%. The starting material was CD4+ or CD8+ T cells sorted from blood, obtained in a trial of the OX40 agonist ivuxolimab. These receptors all stem from an adult with an advanced solid tumor such as melanoma, head and neck, liver or kidney cancer.

This chain uses TRBV27 with TRBJ1-1; 7 bases line up with TRBD1. Germline trimming cut 5 bases from V and 4 bases from J; bases unmatched to any gene: 16. From germline, CDR1 is MNHEY and CDR2 SMNVEV (reference sequence). The CDR3 loop spans 17 amino acids. In DNA, the CDR3 is TGTGCCAGCAGTCACTTCGGGGCAGGGGGTTTCAGCACTGAAGCTTTCTTT. This translates into CASSHFGAGGFSTEAFF.

The chain carries TRBV19 and TRBJ2-3; D is perhaps TRBD1 (5 bases). Deletions cut 7 bases from V and 1 base from J, with 9 bases between. The CDR3 loop spans 13 amino acids. Germline V gene data show CDR1 as LNHDA and CDR2 as SQIVND (reference sequence). The CDR3, as DNA: TGTGCCAGTAACCAGGGTCGCACAGATACGCAGTATTTT. This gives the protein CASNQGRTDTQYF.

The genes are TRBV7-8 and TRBJ1-4; 9 nucleotides agree with TRBD1. The CDR3 runs to 15 residues. Looked up from germline, CDR1 is SGHVS and CDR2 is FQNEAQ. The junction had 8 bases not matched to a gene; V was cut back by 5 bases and J by 7 bases. The CDR3 region has the DNA TGTGCCAGCAGCCCCCGGACAGGGGATGGTGAAAAACTGTTTTTT. Protein product: CASSPRTGDGEKLFF.

The chain recombines TRBV5-1 with TRBJ2-3, with D possibly being TRBD2 (5 bases). The CDR3 has 15 residues. V lost 4 bases and J 5 bases, leaving 17 bases between the germline ends. Germline V gene lookup returns CDR1 SGHRS and CDR2 YFSETQ. Here the CDR3 DNA reads TGCGCCAGCAGCCGACTCGCCGGAGGACGAGATACGCAGTATTTT. It is translated as CASSRLAGGRDTQYF. Combining the CDR3 with reference TRBV5-1 and TRBJ2-3 gives the whole variable domain KAGVTQTPRYLIKTRGQQVTLSCSPISGHRSVSWYQQTPGQGLQFLFEYFSETQRNKGNFPGRFSGRQFSNSRSEMNVSTLELGDSALYLCASSRLAGGRDTQYFGPGTRLTVL.

This rearrangement joins TRBV6-1 to TRBJ1-1; TRBD1 aligns across 7 bases. The germline CDR1 and CDR2 sequences are MNHNS and SASEGT. The V and J ends lost 6 bases and 0 bases, in that order; junction bases with no gene match: 7. This CDR3 has 15 amino acids. In DNA form, the CDR3 reads TGTGCCAGCAGACAAGACAGGGCTATGAACACTGAAGCTTTCTTT. Protein sequence: CASRQDRAMNTEAFF.

The V call is TRBV6-6, the J call TRBJ2-5, with TRBD2 as a possible D gene (6 bases). This CDR3 is 10 amino acids long. Germline values: CDR1 MNHNY, CDR2 SVGAGI (reference sequence). V gave up 7 bases and J gave up 7 bases, with 7 bases separating them. The DNA for the CDR3 is TGTGCCAGCATGGAGGGGACCCAGTACTTC. This sequence encodes CASMEGTQYF.

CDR3 loop: CASSSRGGTEAFF. The CDR3 nucleotides are TGTGCCAGCAGCTCCAGGGGGGGTACTGAAGCTTTCTTT. The chain couples TRBV7-9 to TRBJ1-1, with TRBD1 matching 7 bases. The germline V gene encodes CDR1 SEHNR and CDR2 FQNEAQ (reference sequence). V shed 4 bases and J 5 bases; nucleotides not matched to a gene: 4. The CDR3 contains 13 residues.

This chain links TRBV20-1 with TRBJ2-1, with no clear D. CDR1 is DFQATT and CDR2 is SNEGSKA in the germline V gene (reference sequence). The CDR3 runs to 11 residues. Between the trimmed V and J ends, which lost 6 bases and 9 bases, there was a span of 12 bases. CDR3 protein: CSARPAGEQFF. CDR3 nucleotide sequence: TGCAGTGCCCGGCCCGCAGGTGAGCAGTTCTTC.

In its sample, this clone was seen a few times. This chain joins TRBV6-4 and TRBJ1-6; 10 bases agree with TRBD1. The CDR3 runs 16 residues. Unmatched junction bases numbered 8, after V lost 5 bases and J lost 7 bases. From germline, CDR1 is MRHNA and CDR2 SNTAGT. The chain's CDR3 is CASSNTGQGRNSPLHF. The CDR3 DNA reads TGTGCCAGCAGTAACACGGGACAGGGGAGGAATTCACCCCTCCACTTT.

J is TRBJ2-3 and V is TRBV4-2; possibly TRBD2 for D (5 bases). Trimming removed 0 bases at V and 1 base at J, with 11 bases between. The CDR3 is 16 amino acids. Germline V lookup: CDR1 LGHNA, CDR2 YNFKEQ. The CDR3 bases are TGTGCCAGCAGCCAAGATGGGAGACGGGGCACAGATACGCAGTATTTT. It encodes CASSQDGRRGTDTQYF.

The V gene is TRBV7-2, the J gene TRBJ1-5; D is uncertain. Trimming shortened V by 6 bases and J by 1 base, and 4 bases separated the two germline ends. Germline lookup yields CDR1 SGHTA and CDR2 FQGNSA. The CDR3 is 12 residues long. The CDR3 loop reads CASSDSNQPQHF. CDR3 in DNA: TGTGCCAGCAGTGACAGCAATCAGCCCCAGCATTTT.

V and J are TRBV5-6 and TRBJ1-1; D call uncertain. Trimming removed 4 bases at V and 1 base at J, with 20 bases between. The CDR3 consists of 17 residues. The germline V gene has CDR1 SGHDT and CDR2 YYEEEE. The CDR3 loop is CASSQISVRMGNTEAFF. The CDR3 DNA sequence: TGTGCCAGCAGCCAAATTTCAGTAAGGATGGGGAACACTGAAGCTTTCTTT.

The rearrangement joins TRBV7-2 to TRBJ2-7; 9 bases match TRBD2. V lost 6 bases to trimming and J lost 6 bases; unmatched junction nucleotides: 9. CDR1 SGHTA and CDR2 FQGNSA come from the germline V gene. The CDR3 is 14 amino acids. The DNA of the CDR3 is TGTGCCAGCAGTTATAGCGGGAGTCGGCTCGAGCAGTACTTC. As protein: CASSYSGSRLEQYF. Filled out from reference TRBV7-2 and TRBJ2-7, the complete variable domain reads GAGVSQSPSNKVTEKGKDVELRCDPISGHTALYWYRQSLGQGLEFLIYFQGNSAPDKSGLPSDRFSAERTGGSVSTLTIQRTQQEDSAVYLCASSYSGSRLEQYFGPGTRLTVT.

This clone was counted a single time. The chain joins TRBV30 to TRBJ1-6; 7 bases agree with TRBD1. Germline CDR1 reads GTSNPN; CDR2 reads SVGIG (reference sequence). V shed 0 bases, J shed 9 bases, and the junction held 8 bases outside the gene matches. The CDR3 loop spans 15 amino acids. The CDR3 reads CAWSVLQGMTSPLHF. CDR3 bases: TGTGCCTGGAGTGTACTACAGGGGATGACTTCACCCCTCCACTTT. The full variable domain, completed using reference TRBV30 and TRBJ1-6, is SQTIHQWPATLVQPVGSPLSLECTVEGTSNPNLYWYRQAAGRGLQLLFYSVGIGQISSEVPQNLSASRPQDRQFILSSKKLLLSDSGFYLCAWSVLQGMTSPLHFGNGTRLTVT.

This rearrangement joins TRBV10-1 to TRBJ2-5; weak D call: TRBD2 (7 bases). Trimming pared 5 bases from V and 1 base from J, leaving 11 bases between. The CDR3 contains 14 residues. CDR1 is WNHNN, CDR2 SYGVQD, per germline (reference sequence). DNA of the CDR3: TGCGCCAGCAGTTTCGGGGGGCCCCAAGAGACCCAGTACTTC. Amino acid sequence: CASSFGGPQETQYF.

This clone was seen once. The chain links TRBV7-9 to TRBJ2-5, with D unresolved. V lost 2 bases and J 1 base, leaving 5 bases between the germline ends. There are 13 residues in the CDR3. CDR1 and CDR2 from the germline V gene are SEHNR and FQNEAQ (reference sequence). CDR3 sequence (DNA): TGTGCCAGCAGCTTAACAGTCCAAGAGACCCAGTACTTC. This gives the protein CASSLTVQETQYF. Variable domain in full (rest from reference TRBV7-9 and TRBJ2-5): DTGVSQNPRHKITKRGQNVTFRCDPISEHNRLYWYRQTLGQGPEFLTYFQNEAQLEKSRLLSDRFSAERPKGSFSTLEIQRTEQGDSAMYLCASSLTVQETQYFGPGTRLLVL.

The genes are TRBV7-9 and TRBJ1-1, with D possibly TRBD1 on 5 matching bases. Germline assignment: CDR1 SEHNR and CDR2 FQNEAQ (reference sequence). CDR3 length: 13 residues. With 2 bases removed from V and 4 bases from J, the gap between germline ends came to 8 bases. CDR3 in DNA: TGTGCCAGCAGCTTAATGGGGGGCACTGAAGCTTTCTTT. It specifies CASSLMGGTEAFF.